This T cell receptor (beta chain) was sequenced during a study of cytomegalovirus exposure and HLA in healthy donors (dated by TCRdb to 2016 to 2017). In the study overall: An earlier analysis of approximately 550 of the donors reported approximately 300 Gb of sequence data and 117 million unique TCR beta sequences from around 200 million T cells. An early release covering around 630 HLA-typed donors comprised about 300 gigabases of sequencing data and approximately 85 million unique TCR sequences. The genetic ancestry cluster associated with self-reported Caucasian donors included 80% to 90% of the 350 to 500 genotyped donors. The study was designed to test whether signatures of past pathogen exposure could be identified by cataloging public T cell receptors. The study profiled the T cell repertoires of some 610 subjects by immunosequencing and related them to cytomegalovirus serostatus. Besides the first cohort of 550 to 750 subjects, a separate validation cohort made up of roughly 120 different subjects was used. To predict cytomegalovirus infection status, the study brought together high-throughput TCR immunosequencing, statistical association of individual TCRs with disease status, and machine learning. A later analysis re-examined previously published TCR beta repertoires from 610 or so donors and added high-resolution HLA genotyping to investigate patterns of TCR occurrence. In the later analysis, no new phenotypic data were used to find candidate immune exposures; instead, reliance was placed on TCR beta sequences and their occurrence across donors. An earlier analysis of 587 of the donors applied high-throughput TCR beta sequencing to assess whether each TCR beta V gene segment acted as functional or pseudogenic. Donor age, sex, ethnicity and CMV serostatus were collected together with the repertoire data. Genome-wide SNP genotypes for about three fifths of the roughly 670 donors were used in a later genetic analysis, which treated that subset as a discovery cohort. Every repertoire in the discovery cohort had been generated on one and the same sequencing platform. Both class I and class II loci were covered by HLA typing, at four-digit resolution. The number of typed donors differed by locus: roughly 629-630 for A, B, C, DRB1 and DQB1; 522 for DQA1; 606 for DPA1; and around 470 for DPB1. Roughly five DR-DQ haplotypes were handled as single units for association and clustering, since linkage in the cohort was strong. Among about 390 genotyped donors of the cohort, an average of around 240,000 unique TCR beta nucleotide sequences were sequenced per donor, around 20% of them non-productive.

The cohort consisted of hundreds of healthy bone marrow donors. All cohort members were sampled while nominally healthy, although unrecorded immune exposures were likely present. The donor was CMV seronegative and belonged to the group of 352 seronegative cohort members. A peripheral blood sample was collected from each donor, and TCR beta sequencing was performed on peripheral blood mononuclear cells. Genomic DNA extraction from the blood cell samples was performed with the Qiagen DNeasy Blood Extraction Kit. Between the V and J ends, shortened by 5 bases and 8 bases respectively, the junction contains 13 bases. The CDR3 sequence holds 13 residues, the cysteine and phenylalanine included. The sequence is cut down to CDR3 DNA, 39 bases in frame from base 1. As encoded in the germline V gene, CDR1 is MDHEN while CDR2 is SYDVKM. Library generation was performed with the immunoSEQ multiplex PCR assay. A mixture of 60 forward primers for TCR Vbeta segments and 13 reverse primers for TCR Jbeta segments was used in the multiplex PCR. The CDR3 region of rearranged TCR beta genes was amplified from genomic DNA by a multiplex PCR assay. The amplified TCR beta libraries were sequenced on the Illumina HiSeq System as 87-base-pair reads. Under the source paper's analysis protocol: Across the 500 to 750 repertoires, a later analysis counted approximately 75 million unique TCR beta chains, some 11 million of which were shared by at least two donors. A nearest-neighbor algorithm error-corrected the raw reads and collapsed the reads into unique sequences, merging closely related sequences to remove PCR and sequencing errors. V, D and J gene segments were assigned by aligning CDR3 sequences to IMGT reference sequences. For a sequence to be retained, at least a six-nucleotide match to both a V gene segment and a J gene segment was required. A rearrangement was called productive if the CDR3 had no stop codons and remained in frame with V and J, and every other rearrangement was called non-productive. Following IMGT convention, CDR3 was defined as the stretch from the second conserved V-encoded cysteine to the conserved J-encoded phenylalanine. In an earlier analysis of more than 550 of the donors, sequences lacking an unambiguous match to a single V gene segment were excluded. An earlier analysis of about 590 of the donors classified V segments as functional when productive rearrangements were above 56.7% and as segregating when the standard deviation between donors was above 5%. To diagnose cytomegalovirus status from the catalog of TCR beta chain sequences, a statistical classification framework was built. In a later analysis, V and J genes were assigned by comparing TCR nucleotide sequences against IMGT/GENE-DB human TR gene sequences. In a later analysis, CDR3 sequences and most-parsimonious VDJ recombination scenarios were assigned using the TCRdist pipeline. In a later analysis, each TCR beta chain was defined by its CDR3 amino acid sequence together with its V-gene family, and reads without a unique V-gene family were excluded. A later analysis removed 450 to 600 highly shared, low-generation-probability nucleotide sequences to deal with suspected cross-contamination and a sequencing artifact. In a later analysis, a clonal expansion index was calculated for each public chain from normalized within-repertoire ranks of inferred template counts. In a later analysis, generation probabilities were computed using a VDJ recombination model fitted to out-of-frame rearrangements, and the results were checked against IGoR. In a later analysis, hypergeometric tests were used to score TCR-TCR, TCR-HLA and TCR-CMV co-occurrence, with a repertoire-size bias correction applied to TCR pairs. False discovery rates were estimated in a later analysis by permuting HLA or CMV assignments 20 times. In a later analysis, co-occurring TCRs were grouped using DBSCAN, and TCRdist sequence similarity was added for clustering within HLA-allele-positive subsets. Repertoires with fewer than 30,000 or more than 120,000 public chains, plus five repertoires with anomalous nucleotide sharing, were excluded from co-occurrence clustering. The immuneACCESS repertoire file appears here via TCRdb, limited to in-frame rearrangements. These files lack a portion of the clones; in checked studies, under half of the deficit traces to unresolved V genes, and the cause of the others is not known. V and J calls and clone size follow that table, whereas D and trimming were derived from the DNA. This sample lists 150,000 or so clones; approximately 80% were detected once. The biggest ten clones account for roughly 1.5% of the sample.

General conclusions and limits of the study: In an earlier analysis of a few hundred of the donors, most TCR beta V segments were observed in productive rearrangements about 90% or about 30% of the time, broadly matching IMGT annotations. When HLA alleles, especially DR and DQ, strongly co-occurred, TCR associations were difficult to assign to individual alleles. In a later analysis, HLA-associated TCR beta chains were found to be more clonally expanded and to have lower generation probabilities than equally common non-associated chains. The authors suggested that the approach could potentially be extended to other disease states and immunological phenotypes. In a later analysis, most CMV-associated TCR beta chains were found to appear HLA-restricted, with HLA associations seemingly driven largely by CMV exposure. A later analysis associated about 16,000 TCR beta sequences with specific HLA alleles at a false discovery rate of 0.05. Presence/absence analyses assumed roughly uniform sequencing depth across donors, an assumption that may not hold. A total of about 150 TCR beta chains were listed by the study as associated with cytomegalovirus. According to a later genetic analysis, donors in an Asian-associated ancestry cluster had fewer N-insertions in productive TCRs than the approximately 690-donor mean. A group of highly shared sequence variants was considered likely to be a technical artifact of the sequencing pipeline. In a later genetic analysis, a missense DCLRE1C variant was associated with V-gene and J-gene trimming of TCR beta chains, and the association was replicated in an independent cohort. Because counts were too low, about 18 rarely observed V segments, including chromosome 9 orphons, were left out of the earlier analysis of about 500 of the donors. Several of the top co-occurrence clusters appeared to be linked to parvovirus B19, influenza, CMV and Epstein-Barr virus, according to a later analysis. Cytomegalovirus status was reported to be diagnosed by the classifier with high specificity and sensitivity in both the original and validation cohorts. Correlated functional status among segregating V segments might be attributable to linkage disequilibrium, but an unknown experimental factor could not be ruled out. The 87-base-pair reads could not distinguish some IMGT-functional V segments, including TRBV6-2 and TRBV6-3, so those segments were excluded. This cohort had only TCR beta chains sequenced, and the lack of alpha or paired-chain data limited which features could be detected. In vitro tests confirmed that a few of the cytomegalovirus-associated TCR beta chains recognize cytomegalovirus antigens. The only immune exposure information available for the cohort was CMV serostatus. Because HLA typing was missing for some donors at each locus, association tests included only the typed subset. A further reported finding was that TCR beta sequences accurately predicted the HLA-A and HLA-B alleles for most subjects in the first cohort. Across donors, most TCR sequences were observed very rarely, whereas some public TCRs were present in many individuals. According to a later analysis, TCR association rates differed among HLA loci, with DRB1 alleles showing the most associated TCRs and HLA-C alleles showing the fewest.

Of note for this clone: Its antigen is still unknown. Base-call qualities are not available, and no considerably larger clone is one nucleotide away.

The chain links TRBV28 with TRBJ2-1, with the identity of the D gene unclear. The sample taken for sequencing was PBMCs. This receptor was obtained from a female donor in good health and CMV-seronegative. The CDR3 region reads CASSPPRAHEQFF. Here is the DNA: TGTGCCAGCAGTCCCCCACGAGCCCATGAGCAGTTCTTC.